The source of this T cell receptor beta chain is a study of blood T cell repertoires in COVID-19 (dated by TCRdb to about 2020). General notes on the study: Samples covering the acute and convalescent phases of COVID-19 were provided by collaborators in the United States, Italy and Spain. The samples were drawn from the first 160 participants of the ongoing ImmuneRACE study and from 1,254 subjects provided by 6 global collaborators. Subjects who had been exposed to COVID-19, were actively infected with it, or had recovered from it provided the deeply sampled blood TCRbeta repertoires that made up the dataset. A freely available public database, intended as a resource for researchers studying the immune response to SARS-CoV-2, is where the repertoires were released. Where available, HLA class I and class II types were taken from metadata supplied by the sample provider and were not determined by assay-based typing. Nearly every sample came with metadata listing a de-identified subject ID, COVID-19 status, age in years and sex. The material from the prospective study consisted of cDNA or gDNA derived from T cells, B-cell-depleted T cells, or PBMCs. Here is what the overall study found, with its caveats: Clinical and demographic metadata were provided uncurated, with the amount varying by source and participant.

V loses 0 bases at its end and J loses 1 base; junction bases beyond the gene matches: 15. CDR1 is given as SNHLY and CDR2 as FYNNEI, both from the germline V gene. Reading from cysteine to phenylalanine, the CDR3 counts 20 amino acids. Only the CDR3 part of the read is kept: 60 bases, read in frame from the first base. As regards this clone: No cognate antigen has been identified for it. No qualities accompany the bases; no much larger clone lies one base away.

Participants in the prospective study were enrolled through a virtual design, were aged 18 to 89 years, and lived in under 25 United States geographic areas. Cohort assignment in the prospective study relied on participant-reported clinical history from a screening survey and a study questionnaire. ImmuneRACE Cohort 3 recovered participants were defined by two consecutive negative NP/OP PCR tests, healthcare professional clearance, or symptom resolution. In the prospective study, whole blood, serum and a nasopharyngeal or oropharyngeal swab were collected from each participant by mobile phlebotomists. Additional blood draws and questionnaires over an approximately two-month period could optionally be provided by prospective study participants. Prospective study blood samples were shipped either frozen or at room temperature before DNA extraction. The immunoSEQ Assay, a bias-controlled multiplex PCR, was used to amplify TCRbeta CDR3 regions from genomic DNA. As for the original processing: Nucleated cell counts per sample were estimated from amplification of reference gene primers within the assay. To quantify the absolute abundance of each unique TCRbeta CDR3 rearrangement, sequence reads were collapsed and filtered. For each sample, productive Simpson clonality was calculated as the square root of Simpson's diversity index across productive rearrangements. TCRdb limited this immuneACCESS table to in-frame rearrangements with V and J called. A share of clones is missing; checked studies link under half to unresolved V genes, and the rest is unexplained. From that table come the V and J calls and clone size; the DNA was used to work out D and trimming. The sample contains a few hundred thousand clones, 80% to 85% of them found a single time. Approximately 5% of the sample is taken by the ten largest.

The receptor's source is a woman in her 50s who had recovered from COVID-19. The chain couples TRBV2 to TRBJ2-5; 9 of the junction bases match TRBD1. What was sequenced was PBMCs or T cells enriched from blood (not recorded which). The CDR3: CASSEALRDRVGLAQETQYF. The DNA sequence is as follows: TGTGCCAGCAGTGAAGCGCTTCGGGACAGGGTGGGACTGGCCCAAGAGACCCAGTACTTC.